This T cell receptor (beta chain) was captured in a study of blood T cells in healthy people across ages (dated by TCRdb to the mid-2010s). Regarding the study in general: In model experiments, template switching captured about one uniquely barcoded TCR beta cDNA molecule for every two T cells. Using deep sequencing normalized with unique cDNA molecular identifiers, the study measured how TCR beta repertoire diversity changes with age. Using the same blood draw, the study looked at two additional independent replicas of 1 million unique cDNA reads for two donors, one aged 18 to 30 and the other aged 80 or older. Four age groups were formed from the donors: young (average approximately 15 years), middle-aged (around 41), aged (about 62) and long-lived (less than 85). To avoid experimental bias, donors of different ages were randomly spread across the sequencing lanes.

Preparation of the library involved 5' RACE. Sequencing used an Illumina HiSeq 2500. The second PCR ran for about 6 to 11 cycles and used a J-beta primer mix along with a sample-barcoded 5' primer. A template-switch 5' adaptor carrying 12 random nucleotides introduced a unique molecular identifier onto each TCR beta cDNA molecule. Each sample yielded at least 2.5 million CDR3-containing paired-end reads. All of the RNA was converted into first-strand cDNA using the Mint cDNA synthesis kit, with a TRBC-specific oligonucleotide serving as the primer. Following uracil-DNA glycosylase treatment, a first 18-cycle PCR with universal primers M1SS and BC2_uni_R was performed on all cDNA. Processing in the source paper ran as follows. For normalization, 1 million high-quality reads, each with a distinct molecular identifier, were randomly selected from each sample. Instead of being binned into consensus sequences, reads that shared molecular identifiers were thrown out. CDR3 identification, clonotype clustering and error correction used MiTCR with a Q25 quality threshold and the strictest error-elimination algorithm. A nonparametric unseen species model with Euler transformation was used to estimate lower-bound total TCR beta diversity. TCRdb applied fastp at Q25 and MiXCR to the public reads, then kept only in-frame beta chains. Every entry covers one CDR3 protein and lists the most common genes and DNA from its rows. TCRdb's processing, not the authors' own work, is the source of the V and J calls. Counted in this sample were 1.5 million or so distinct CDR3 sequences; approximately 39% of them appeared once. The leading ten clones occupy about 4.1% of the sample.

General study outcomes and caveats: Donor CMV infection status was unknown, potentially confounding age-related changes in expanded clonotypes. Because profiling used bulk unsorted PBMCs, naive and antigen-experienced compartments could not be compared conclusively. Observed TCR beta diversity per million T cells fell roughly linearly with age, and a significant reduction was already apparent by age around 44. The long-lived group showed more naive CD4+ T cells, fewer expanded clones and increased TCR diversity than the aged group, suggesting age selection. A strong correlation was found between observed TCR beta diversity and the percentage of naive T cells measured by flow cytometry. Total diversity estimates from one million sequenced T cells were considered lower bounds and underestimates.

Comments on this clonotype: What antigen it recognizes has not been identified. Per-base quality was not reported, and no clone a single base away is much larger than it.

The roughly 39 donors, aged roughly 6 to 95 years, were systemically healthy Caucasian individuals from Russia. About 10 milliliters of peripheral blood were collected from each donor into EDTA-treated Vacutainer tubes. Ficoll-Paque density-gradient centrifugation was used to isolate PBMCs, with at least 7 million obtained per sample. Trizol reagent was used to extract total RNA from PBMCs, with at least 6 micrograms per sample. For every donor, an aliquot of PBMCs went through flow cytometry to measure the percentages of naive CD45RAhigh/CD27high T cells. Taken from cysteine to phenylalanine, the CDR3 has 15 residues. Just CDR3 DNA is preserved here, 45 bases in frame from base 1. Trimming at the junction amounts to 4 bases on V and 8 bases on J, and the germline ends lie 20 bases apart.

The receptor chain draws on TRBV12-3 or TRBV12-4 and TRBJ1-2; D gene: possibly TRBD1, on 6 matching bases. Sequenced input: blood. The clonotype was recovered from a woman aged 18-29 years in good health. The DNA is as follows: TGTGCCAGCAGTTCTCTTCTACAGGGAGGCGGCGGCTACACCTTC. Its translation reads: CASSSLLQGGGGYTF.